The entry that follows covers one T cell receptor beta chain sequence. The antigen is unknown. The sample is drawn from a study of regulatory T cells in long-lasting Graves disease. Study background: Antithyroid drugs had been given to newly diagnosed Graves' patients for under 3 months.

Study results and limitations: TRBV28, TRBJ1-2 and TRBJ2-5 emerged as the favored segments in persistent disease.

This sample's time point: newly diagnosed GD, antithyroid drugs for less than 3 months. The authors made the TCR library using RNA they extracted from PBMCs. Library construction for TCR beta used iRepertoire HTBI primers and Arm-PCR of CDR3 regions. TCRdb independently ran MiXCR on the multiplex PCR reads; one entry per CDR3 protein. This sample yields approximately 470,000 distinct CDR3 sequences, of which about a sixth are seen a single time; 9.5% to 15% belongs to the top ten. The V gene's germline CDR1 is SQVTM and CDR2 ANQGSEA. V shed 4 bases, J shed 6 bases, and the junction held 12 bases outside the gene matches. The CDR3 is 16 amino acids. The data also belong to a second study, concerning T cells in Graves' hyperthyroidism and ophthalmopathy.

The sequence was obtained from a man aged 40-50 years with Graves disease. This chain connects TRBV29-1 to TRBJ2-1; 10 nucleotides line up with TRBD2. Specimen: peripheral blood mononuclear cells (PBMCs), collected at new diagnosis, from a patient treated with antithyroid drugs. CDR3 in amino acids: CSVGLIAGGLINEQFF. CDR3 nucleotide sequence: TGCAGCGTTGGTTTAATAGCGGGAGGTTTGATCAATGAGCAGTTCTTC.